These 10 T cell receptor beta chains share one sample of origin, sequenced in a study of OX40 agonist ivuxolimab in advanced cancers. Using immunoSEQ multiplex PCR, the repertoire was profiled, and TCRdb retains in-frame clones only, with some absent. Counted here are about 57,000 clones, about nine tenths occurring once; the ten biggest clones make up 0.37%. This specimen was CD4+ or CD8+ T cells sorted from blood, taken in a trial of the OX40 agonist ivuxolimab. The receptor set was obtained from an adult with an advanced solid tumor such as melanoma, head and neck, liver or kidney cancer.

The gene calls are TRBV7-9 and TRBJ1-1; D may be TRBD1 (6 bases). This CDR3 is built from 12 residues. Trimming cost V 1 base and J 9 bases, with 9 bases left between them. The germline V gene encodes CDR1 SEHNR and CDR2 FQNEAQ (reference sequence). CDR3 region: CASSLDREKAFF. CDR3 DNA sequence: TGTGCCAGCAGCTTAGACAGGGAAAAAGCTTTCTTT.

The chain employs TRBV30 and TRBJ1-3, with D perhaps matching TRBD1 (5 bases). The CDR3 covers 13 residues. V gave up 3 bases and J gave up 4 bases, with 10 bases separating them. Germline V gives CDR1 GTSNPN, CDR2 SVGIG (reference sequence). CDR3 protein: CAWSSGIGNTIYF. In DNA form, the CDR3 reads TGTGCCTGGAGCTCAGGGATCGGAAACACCATATATTTT.

Written as DNA, the CDR3 is TGTGCCACCAGCAGAGCCCAGGACGGAAACACCATATATTTT. Translating it yields CATSRAQDGNTIYF. The gene calls are TRBV15 and TRBJ1-3; D gene ambiguous. The CDR3 spans 14 residues. Germline-derived CDR1 and CDR2 are LNHNV and YYDKDF (reference sequence). Trimming removed 1 base at V and 4 bases at J, with 8 bases between.

V and J are TRBV30 and TRBJ1-1; D might be TRBD1 (6 bases). The germline CDR1 and CDR2 sequences are GTSNPN and SVGIG (reference sequence). The CDR3 contains 12 residues. Trimming took 4 bases from V and 4 from J, leaving 10 bases between them. CDR3 nucleotides: TGTGCCTGGAACAGGGAAGTCACTGAAGCTTTCTTT. It is translated as CAWNREVTEAFF.

The V call is TRBV19, the J call TRBJ1-5; D unclear. This CDR3 region has 14 residues. Looked up from germline, CDR1 is LNHDA and CDR2 is SQIVND (reference sequence). The germline V and J ends were trimmed by 4 bases and 0 bases, with 7 bases remaining between them. CDR3 sequence: CASSKQISNQPQHF. The CDR3 region has the DNA TGTGCCAGTAGTAAACAGATTAGCAATCAGCCCCAGCATTTT.

This rearrangement joins TRBV2 to TRBJ1-2; 7 positions agree with TRBD1. This CDR3 contains 13 residues. CDR1 is SNHLY and CDR2 is FYNNEI in the germline V gene. V was clipped by 5 bases and J by 8 bases; unmatched bases: 8. The CDR3, as DNA: TGTGCCAGCAGTCTTCGACAGGGTTGGGGCTACACCTTC. It is translated as CASSLRQGWGYTF.

The rearrangement joins TRBV10-1 to TRBJ2-3; 13 bases are shared with TRBD2. Trimming at V came to 5 bases and at J to 1 base, leaving 3 bases not matched to a gene. The CDR3 totals 16 residues. Germline V gene lookup returns CDR1 WNHNN and CDR2 SYGVQD (reference sequence). The CDR3, as DNA: TGCGCCAGCAGTAGAACTAGCGGGGGGGGCACAGATACGCAGTATTTT. Its translation: CASSRTSGGGTDTQYF.

This clone came up once. V is TRBV5-1 and J is TRBJ1-6; 7 bases agree with TRBD1. The CDR3 is made up of 15 amino acids. Germline V gene sequence: CDR1 SGHRS, CDR2 YFSETQ. The junction had 8 bases not matched to a gene; V was cut back by 3 bases and J by 8 bases. In DNA form, the CDR3 reads TGCGCCAGCAGCTCCCGACAGGGTCGGGATTCACCCCTCCACTTT. Its protein is CASSSRQGRDSPLHF.

The chain is built from TRBV15 and TRBJ2-7; 14 nucleotides line up with TRBD2. Germline values: CDR1 LNHNV, CDR2 YYDKDF (reference sequence). The ends lost 4 bases at V and 6 bases at J; junction bases unmatched: 5. The CDR3 is 15 residues long. The CDR3 is CATSTGLAGGSEQYF. For the CDR3, the DNA is TGTGCCACCAGCACAGGACTAGCGGGGGGAAGCGAGCAGTACTTC.

CDR3 nucleotides: TGCGCCAGCAGCTTGACGTCCTTCTACGAGCAGTACTTC. Translation: CASSLTSFYEQYF. The chain uses TRBV5-1 and TRBJ2-7; no firm D call. Per the germline V gene, CDR1 is SGHRS and CDR2 is YFSETQ. The V end lost 1 base, the J end lost 3 bases, and 8 bases lay between the germline ends. The CDR3 runs to 13 residues. The full variable domain, its missing parts supplied by reference TRBV5-1 and TRBJ2-7, is KAGVTQTPRYLIKTRGQQVTLSCSPISGHRSVSWYQQTPGQGLQFLFEYFSETQRNKGNFPGRFSGRQFSNSRSEMNVSTLELGDSALYLCASSLTSFYEQYFGPGTRLTVT.